Listed below are T cell receptor beta chains from one sample, sequenced in a study of metastatic and nonmetastatic thyroid tumors. TCRdb re-called the PCR reads via MiXCR. The data show about 15,000 clones, with approximately 23% seen just once and approximately 12% held by the top ten. Input material: tumor tissue. The receptors here all came from a female donor with papillary thyroid cancer or a benign thyroid nodule (not recorded which). Some clones in this sample may be carry-over from other donors' samples. The CDR3 runs from the conserved cysteine through the conserved F or W. A D gene is named only where the DNA matches it firmly. Some rows have no size entry. The others give once, few or many, or a class for an expanded clone.

>TRBJ2-4|.|TRBV28|many
TGTGCCAGCAGTTTAACCAAAAACATTCAGTACTTC
CASSLTKNIQYF
>TRBJ2-7|TRBD2|TRBV25-1|many
TGTGCCAGCAGTCGGGAGGAGACCTACGAGCAGTACTTC
CASSREETYEQYF
>TRBJ2-1|TRBD2|TRBV5-1|many
TGCGCCAGCAGCTCAGGCGATAGCGGGAGCGATGAGCAGTTCTTC
CASSSGDSGSDEQFF
>TRBJ1-1|TRBD1|TRBV2|few
TGTGCCAGCAGGCGGGACAGCCAAGGCCAAGCTTTCTTT
CASRRDSQGQAFF
>TRBJ2-1|.|TRBV4-1|medium-sized
TGCGCCAGCAGCCAAGACCAACGACCCAAGCAGTTCTTC
CASSQDQRPKQFF
>TRBJ2-6|.|TRBV20-1|many
TGCAGTGCTAGAGAAGGAGAGAACTCTGGGGCCAACGTCCTGACTTTC
CSAREGENSGANVLTF
>TRBJ2-1|TRBD2|TRBV10-3|many
TGTGCCATCAGTGAGGCTAGCGGGAGCTCCTACAATGAGCAGTTCTTC
CAISEASGSSYNEQFF
>TRBJ2-3|TRBD2|TRBV3-1|many
TGTGCCAGCAGCCAAGGGACTAGCGGGAGGCTCACAGATACGCAGTATTTT
CASSQGTSGRLTDTQYF
>TRBJ2-7|.|TRBV20-1|.
TGCAGTGCTAGAGATCCAGGCCGGCCCTACGAGCAGTACTTC
CSARDPGRPYEQYF
>TRBJ2-7|.|TRBV6-1|.
TGTGCCAGTCGACATGGGAAGGCCGCCTACGAGCAGTACTTC
CASRHGKAAYEQYF
>TRBJ2-7|.|TRBV11-1|.
TGTGCCAGCAGCATGGGGACGGTAGGGTACGAGCAGTACTTC
CASSMGTVGYEQYF
>TRBJ2-1|.|TRBV18|.
TGTGCCAGCTCACCGCTCGCTACTAGCAGGAGGGGGCATGAGCAGCTCTTC
CASSPLATSRRGHEQLF
>TRBJ2-7|.|TRBV20-1|.
TGCAGTGTTAGTAAGGCAGGGTACTACGAGCAGTACTTC
CSVSKAGYYEQYF
>TRBJ2-7|.|TRBV20-1|.
TGCAGTGCCAGAAGCGGGCCCGCATACGATCACTACTTC
CSARSGPAYDHYF
>TRBJ2-3|.|TRBV27|many
TGTGCCAGCAGTTTATCTCAGGGATCTCCGCAGTATTTT
CASSLSQGSPQYF
>TRBJ1-1|.|TRBV5-1|medium-sized
TGCGCCAGCAGTTACTACGACCCGAACACTGAAGCTTTCTTT
CASSYYDPNTEAFF
>TRBJ2-7|.|TRBV19|many
TGTGCCAGTAGTATCCGAAGCTCCTGCGAGCAGTACTTC
CASSIRSSCEQYF
>TRBJ2-7|TRBD2|TRBV15|few
TGTGCCACCAGCAGAGATCCCGGGACTAGCGACGAGCAGTACTTC
CATSRDPGTSDEQYF
>TRBJ1-1|.|TRBV2|many
TGTGCCAGCAGTTATAAAAGCATCGGGACACTCGTTGGCCCTGAAGCTTTCTTT
CASSYKSIGTLVGPEAFF
>TRBJ2-1|.|TRBV3-1|many
TGTGCCAGCAGGACTAGCTCCTACAATGAGCAGTTCTTC
CASRTSSYNEQFF
>TRBJ2-3|.|TRBV6-1|.
TGTGCCAGCAGTGACCTAGCACGAAGGACAGATACGCAGTATTTT
CASSDLARRTDTQYF
>TRBJ2-2|.|TRBV6-5|.
TGTGCCAGCAGATACAAGGGGAGCGGGGAGCTGTTTTTT
CASRYKGSGELFF
>TRBJ1-2|.|TRBV6-1|medium-sized
TGTGCCAGCAGTTCCGGGCGCAGGGGCGGAGACTATGGCTACACCTTC
CASSSGRRGGDYGYTF
>TRBJ1-6|.|TRBV9|many
TGTGCCAGCAGCGTAGACGGGCAGGCTCCCTCACCCCTCCACTTT
CASSVDGQAPSPLHF
>TRBJ2-3|.|TRBV12-3/TRBV12-4|medium-sized
TGTGCCAGCAGTTTAAACGGGGGCACAGATACGCAGTATTTT
CASSLNGGTDTQYF
>TRBJ2-7|.|TRBV9|many
TGTGCCAGCAGCGTTTATCCTAGCCCCTCCTACGAGCAGTACTTC
CASSVYPSPSYEQYF
>TRBJ2-6|.|TRBV27|large
TGTGCCAGTTCCCGAGGGACGGGGGTCTCTGGGGCCAACGTCCTGACTTTC
CASSRGTGVSGANVLTF
>TRBJ2-3|.|TRBV24-1|many
TGTGCCACCAGTGACCCCGCGGGACAGCTCACAGATACGCAGTATTTT
CATSDPAGQLTDTQYF
>TRBJ2-3|.|TRBV6-1|.
TGTGCCAGCAGTGAAGGGACGGGTAGCACAGATACGCAGTATTTT
CASSEGTGSTDTQYF
>TRBJ1-1|.|TRBV10-1|many
TGCGCCAGCAGTCGGTCTCGGGCACCGGACACTGAAGCTTTCTTT
CASSRSRAPDTEAFF
>TRBJ2-7|TRBD2|TRBV9|many
TGTGCCAGCAGCGTAGGCCTAGCGGGAGAAAACGAGCAGTACTTC
CASSVGLAGENEQYF
>TRBJ2-1|TRBD2|TRBV28|many
TGTGCCAGCAGTTTAGCCCGACTAGCGGCCTGGAATGAGCAGTTCTTC
CASSLARLAAWNEQFF
>TRBJ1-2|.|TRBV6-5|many
TGTGCCAGCAGTTACGGGGGCGAGATTTATGGCTACACCTTC
CASSYGGEIYGYTF
>TRBJ2-2|.|TRBV7-2|many
TGTGCCAGCAGCTTAAACAGATTGAACACCGGGGAGCTGTTTTTT
CASSLNRLNTGELFF
>TRBJ1-1|.|TRBV18|many
TGTGCCAGCTCTTTTAGAGGAGGTGAAGCTTTCTTT
CASSFRGGEAFF
>TRBJ2-7|.|TRBV3-1|.
TGTGCCAGCAGCCAAGCGTCGGGCGAGCAGTACTTC
CASSQASGEQYF
>TRBJ2-1|.|TRBV5-6|many
TGTGCCAGCAGCTTGGCCGGGGCGGCGGAGCAGTTCTTC
CASSLAGAAEQFF
>TRBJ2-7|TRBD1|TRBV6-1|medium-sized
TGTGCCAGCAGTGTGGGACAGGTCACCTACGAGCAGTACTTC
CASSVGQVTYEQYF
>TRBJ1-4|.|TRBV9|many
TGTGCCAGCAGCGTAGAGGTAAAGGGTGAAAAACTGTTTTTT
CASSVEVKGEKLFF
>TRBJ1-4|.|TRBV6-1|many
TGTGCCAGCAGCCCGGGGGGCGCCGGTAATGAAAAACTGTTTTTT
CASSPGGAGNEKLFF
>TRBJ1-6|.|TRBV12-3/TRBV12-4|.
TGTGCCAGCACCCTGCCGGGGGGGAATTCACCCCTCCACTTT
CASTLPGGNSPLHF
>TRBJ2-2|.|TRBV6-4|medium-sized
TGTGCCAGCAGTGACAGGGACACCGGGGAGCTGTTTTTT
CASSDRDTGELFF
>TRBJ2-1|.|TRBV19|.
TGTGCCAGTAGAATCGGTTCCATCCCAAATGAGCAGTTCTTC
CASRIGSIPNEQFF
>TRBJ2-2|TRBD1|TRBV6-4|.
TGTGCCAGCATTCCAGGGACAGGGGGCGGGGAGCTGTTTTTT
CASIPGTGGGELFF
>TRBJ2-1|TRBD2|TRBV11-1|few
TGTGCCAGCAGCACGTCACTAGCGGGAGGCAATGAGCAGTTCTTC
CASSTSLAGGNEQFF
>TRBJ2-3|.|TRBV27|many
TGTGCCAGTAGTAGGGCAGGCACAGATACGCAGTATTTT
CASSRAGTDTQYF
>TRBJ2-5|.|TRBV13|once
TGTGCCAGCAGCCTGAGGACGACCGGGACATCTGGGGAGACCCAGTACTTC
CASSLRTTGTSGETQYF
>TRBJ2-2|TRBD1|TRBV28|many
TGTGCCAGCAGTCTCGACAGGGCGCAAGGCGGGGAGCTGTTTTTT
CASSLDRAQGGELFF
>TRBJ2-2|.|TRBV20-1|.
TGCAGTGCTAGAGATCCGCGGCGGGAGAACACCGGGGAGCTGTTTTTT
CSARDPRRENTGELFF
>TRBJ1-5|.|TRBV12-5|many
TGTGCTAGTGGTTTGGTCGGGGCCCCCCTGAATCAGCCCCAGCATTTT
CASGLVGAPLNQPQHF
>TRBJ2-1|TRBD2|TRBV20-1|medium-sized
TGCAGTGCTAGAGAGCGGGAGAATGAGCAGTTCTTC
CSARERENEQFF
>TRBJ1-2|.|TRBV3-1|.
TGTGCCAGCAGCCCTGATCAAAACTATGGCTACACCTTC
CASSPDQNYGYTF
>TRBJ1-5|.|TRBV19|medium-sized
TGTGCCAGTAGTATAGATTGGCGTACCAATCAGCCCCAGCATTTT
CASSIDWRTNQPQHF
>TRBJ2-1|.|TRBV6-5|many
TGTGCCAGCAACCCCAGGGGCGGGAGCCGAAGCTACAATGAGCAGTTCTTC
CASNPRGGSRSYNEQFF
>TRBJ2-3|TRBD2|TRBV3-1|many
TGTGCCAGCAGCCTACTTAGCGGGAGTGGTTCAGATACGCAGTATTTT
CASSLLSGSGSDTQYF